The T cell receptor (beta chain) described here comes from a study of radiotherapy plus CTLA-4 blockade in lung cancer (dated by TCRdb to 2016 to 2019). A note on the overall study: Among enrolled patients, under 20% had an objective response and approximately 30% reached disease control. Points the paper makes about the study in general: The strongest predictors of response were reported to be early dynamic shifts in blood T cell clones along with a rise in serum interferon-beta following radiation. After treatment with radiotherapy and ipilimumab, TCR clones that originated in tumors expanded in peripheral blood.

The study evaluated CTLA-4 blockade (ipilimumab) given together with focal radiation therapy in patients who had chemo-refractory metastatic non-small-cell lung cancer. Library preparation employed the immunoSEQ multiplex PCR assay. As stored in TCRdb, this immuneACCESS dataset retains in-frame rearrangements with V and J assigned. A fraction of the clones does not appear; measured against another copy, unresolved V genes explain less than half of the discrepancy, and the remainder lacks a known reason. Counted in this sample were about 60,000 clones; about four fifths of them appeared once. The ten largest clones take up roughly 4% of the sample. Reading from cysteine to phenylalanine, the CDR3 counts 15 amino acids. Only the CDR3 part of the read is kept: 45 bases, read in frame from the first base. V is cut by 6 bases and J by 5 bases, and the space between the germline ends is 17 bases. Taken from the germline V gene, the CDR1 and CDR2 loops are SGHDN and FVKESK.

As regards this clone: It lacks a known antigen. Nothing much larger sits one base from this clone, and base qualities are not available.

The chain couples TRBV14 to TRBJ2-1; possibly the D gene is TRBD2, per 6 matching bases. The sequences come from peripheral blood, collected from a patient treated with radiotherapy plus ipilimumab. This clonotype was obtained from a human donor with non-small cell lung cancer who had a partial response to radiotherapy plus ipilimumab. The DNA sequence is as follows: TGTGCCAGCAGGTTAACCGGGACTGATCACAATGAGCAGTTCTTC. Its amino acids are CASRLTGTDHNEQFF.